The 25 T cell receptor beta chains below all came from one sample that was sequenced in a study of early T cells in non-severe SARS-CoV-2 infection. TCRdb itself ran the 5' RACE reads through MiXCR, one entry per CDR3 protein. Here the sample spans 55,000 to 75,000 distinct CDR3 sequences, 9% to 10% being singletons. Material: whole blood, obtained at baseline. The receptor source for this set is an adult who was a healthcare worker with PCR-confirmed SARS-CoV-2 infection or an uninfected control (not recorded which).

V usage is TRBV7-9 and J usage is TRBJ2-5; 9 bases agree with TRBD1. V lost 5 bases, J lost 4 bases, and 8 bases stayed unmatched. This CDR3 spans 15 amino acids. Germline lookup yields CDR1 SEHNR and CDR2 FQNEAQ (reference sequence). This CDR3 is CASSPTGGMGETQYF. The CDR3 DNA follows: TGTGCCAGCAGCCCGACAGGGGGAATGGGAGAGACCCAGTACTTC.

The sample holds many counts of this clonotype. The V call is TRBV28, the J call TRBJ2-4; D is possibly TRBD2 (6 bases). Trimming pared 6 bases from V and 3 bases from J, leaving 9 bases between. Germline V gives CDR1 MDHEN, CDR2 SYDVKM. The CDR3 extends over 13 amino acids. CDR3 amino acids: CASSRRGKNIQYF. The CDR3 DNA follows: TGTGCCAGCAGCCGGAGGGGCAAAAACATTCAGTACTTC.

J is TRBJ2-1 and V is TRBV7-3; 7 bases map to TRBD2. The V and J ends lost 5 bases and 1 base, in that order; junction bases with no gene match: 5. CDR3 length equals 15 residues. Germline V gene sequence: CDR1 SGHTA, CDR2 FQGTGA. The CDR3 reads CASSQFGGSYNEQFF. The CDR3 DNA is TGTGCCAGCAGCCAATTCGGGGGGTCCTACAATGAGCAGTTCTTC.

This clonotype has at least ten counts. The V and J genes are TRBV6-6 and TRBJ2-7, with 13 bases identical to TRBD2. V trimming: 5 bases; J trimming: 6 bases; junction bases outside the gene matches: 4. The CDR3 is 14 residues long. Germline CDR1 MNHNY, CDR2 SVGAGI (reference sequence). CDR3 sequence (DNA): TGTGCCAGCAGTAAAACTAGCGGGAGGGCCGAGCAGTACTTC. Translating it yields CASSKTSGRAEQYF.

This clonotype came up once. CDR3 protein: CASGLGTEAFF. The CDR3 DNA sequence: TGTGCCAGCGGGTTGGGGACTGAAGCTTTCTTT. This rearrangement joins TRBV6-2 or TRBV6-3 to TRBJ1-1; D is undetermined. Trimming shortened V by 8 bases and J by 5 bases, and 9 bases separated the two germline ends. This CDR3 has 11 amino acids. The germline CDR1 and CDR2 sequences are MNHEY and SVGEGT.

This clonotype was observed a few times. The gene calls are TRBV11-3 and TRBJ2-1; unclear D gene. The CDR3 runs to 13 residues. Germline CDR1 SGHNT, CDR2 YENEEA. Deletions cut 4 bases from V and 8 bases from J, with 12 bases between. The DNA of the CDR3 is TGTGCCAGCAGCTCCGGTCCTTTGGATGAGCAGTTCTTC. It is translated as CASSSGPLDEQFF.

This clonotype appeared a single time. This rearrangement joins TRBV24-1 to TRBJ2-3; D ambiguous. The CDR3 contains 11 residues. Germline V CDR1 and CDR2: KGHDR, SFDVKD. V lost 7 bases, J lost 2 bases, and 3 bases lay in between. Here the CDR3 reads CATSATDTQYF. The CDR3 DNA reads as TGTGCCACCAGCGCCACAGATACGCAGTATTTT.

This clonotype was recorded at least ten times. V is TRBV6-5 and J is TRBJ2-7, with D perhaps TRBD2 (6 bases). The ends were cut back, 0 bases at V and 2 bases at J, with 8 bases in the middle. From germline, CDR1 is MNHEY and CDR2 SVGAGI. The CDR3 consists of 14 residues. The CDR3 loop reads CASSYSRGAYEQYF. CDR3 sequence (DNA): TGTGCCAGCAGTTACTCGCGGGGTGCCTACGAGCAGTACTTC.

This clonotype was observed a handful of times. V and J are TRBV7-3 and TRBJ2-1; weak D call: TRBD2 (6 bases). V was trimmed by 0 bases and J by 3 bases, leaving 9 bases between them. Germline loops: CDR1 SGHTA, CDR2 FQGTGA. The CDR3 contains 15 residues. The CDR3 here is CASSLTGDFYNEQFF. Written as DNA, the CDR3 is TGTGCCAGCAGCTTAACAGGGGACTTCTACAATGAGCAGTTCTTC. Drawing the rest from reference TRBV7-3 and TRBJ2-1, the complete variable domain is GAGVSQTPSNKVTEKGKYVELRCDPISGHTALYWYRQSLGQGPEFLIYFQGTGAADDSGLPNDRFFAVRPEGSVSTLKIQRTERGDSAVYLCASSLTGDFYNEQFFGPGTRLTVL.

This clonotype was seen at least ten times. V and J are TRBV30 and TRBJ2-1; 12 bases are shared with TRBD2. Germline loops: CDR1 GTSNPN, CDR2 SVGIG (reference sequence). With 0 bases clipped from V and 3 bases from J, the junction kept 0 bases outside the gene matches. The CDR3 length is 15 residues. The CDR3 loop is CAWSVLAGGYNEQFF. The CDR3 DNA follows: TGTGCCTGGAGTGTACTAGCGGGAGGCTACAATGAGCAGTTCTTC.

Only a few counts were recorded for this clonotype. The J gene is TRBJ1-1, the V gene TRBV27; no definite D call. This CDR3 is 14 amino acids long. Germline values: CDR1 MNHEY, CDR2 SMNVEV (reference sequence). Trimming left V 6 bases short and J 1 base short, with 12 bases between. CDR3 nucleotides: TGTGCCAGCAGAAGAATCACCGCGAACACTGAAGCTTTCTTT. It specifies CASRRITANTEAFF.

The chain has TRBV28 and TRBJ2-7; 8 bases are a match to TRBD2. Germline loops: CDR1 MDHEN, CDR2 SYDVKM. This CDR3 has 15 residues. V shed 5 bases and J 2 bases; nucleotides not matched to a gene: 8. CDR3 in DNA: TGTGCCAGCAGTCCCGAGGGAGCGGGGGCCTACGAGCAGTACTTC. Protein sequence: CASSPEGAGAYEQYF.

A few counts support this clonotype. CDR3 loop: CASSLDPQNSGNTIYF. The CDR3, as DNA: TGTGCCAGCAGCTTAGATCCGCAGAACTCTGGAAACACCATATATTTT. This sequence joins TRBV11-2 and TRBJ1-3; D not resolved. The CDR3 length is 16 residues. The germline V gene encodes CDR1 SGHAT and CDR2 FQNNGV. Trimming left V 0 bases short and J 0 bases short, with 9 bases between.

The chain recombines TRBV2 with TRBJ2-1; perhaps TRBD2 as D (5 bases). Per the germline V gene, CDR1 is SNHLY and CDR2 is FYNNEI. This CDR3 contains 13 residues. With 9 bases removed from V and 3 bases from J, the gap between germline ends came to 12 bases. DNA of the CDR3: TGTGCCAGTTCCTGGAGGATCTACAATGAGCAGTTCTTC. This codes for CASSWRIYNEQFF.

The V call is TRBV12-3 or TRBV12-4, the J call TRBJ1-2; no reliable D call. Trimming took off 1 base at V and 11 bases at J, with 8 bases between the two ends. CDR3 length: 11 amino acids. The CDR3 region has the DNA TGTGCCAGCAGTTTAGGAGGAGGGTACACCTTC. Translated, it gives CASSLGGGYTF.

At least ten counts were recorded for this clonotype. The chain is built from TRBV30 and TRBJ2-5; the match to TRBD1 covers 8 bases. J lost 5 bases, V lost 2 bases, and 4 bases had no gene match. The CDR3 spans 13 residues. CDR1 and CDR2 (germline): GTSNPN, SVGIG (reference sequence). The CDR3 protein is CAWSPGQGETQYF. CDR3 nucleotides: TGTGCCTGGAGTCCTGGACAGGGTGAGACCCAGTACTTC. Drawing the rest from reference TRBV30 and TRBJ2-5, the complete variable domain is SQTIHQWPATLVQPVGSPLSLECTVEGTSNPNLYWYRQAAGRGLQLLFYSVGIGQISSEVPQNLSASRPQDRQFILSSKKLLLSDSGFYLCAWSPGQGETQYFGPGTRLLVL.

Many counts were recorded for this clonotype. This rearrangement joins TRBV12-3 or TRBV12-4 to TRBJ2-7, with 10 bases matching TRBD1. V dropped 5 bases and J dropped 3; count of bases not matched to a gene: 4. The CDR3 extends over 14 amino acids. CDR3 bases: TGTGCCAGCAGTCCCGGGACAGGGGTCTACGAGCAGTACTTC. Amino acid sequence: CASSPGTGVYEQYF.

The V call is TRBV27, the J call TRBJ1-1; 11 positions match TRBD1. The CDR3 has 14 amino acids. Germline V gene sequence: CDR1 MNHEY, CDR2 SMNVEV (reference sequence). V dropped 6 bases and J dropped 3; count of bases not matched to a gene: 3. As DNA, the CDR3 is TGTGCCAGCAGCGGACAGGGGGCGGACACTGAAGCTTTCTTT. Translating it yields CASSGQGADTEAFF.

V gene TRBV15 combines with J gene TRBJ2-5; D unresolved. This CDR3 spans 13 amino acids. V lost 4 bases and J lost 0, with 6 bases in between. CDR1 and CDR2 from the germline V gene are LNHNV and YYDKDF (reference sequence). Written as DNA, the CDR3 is TGTGCCACCAGCACCGTAGACCAAGAGACCCAGTACTTC. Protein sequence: CATSTVDQETQYF.

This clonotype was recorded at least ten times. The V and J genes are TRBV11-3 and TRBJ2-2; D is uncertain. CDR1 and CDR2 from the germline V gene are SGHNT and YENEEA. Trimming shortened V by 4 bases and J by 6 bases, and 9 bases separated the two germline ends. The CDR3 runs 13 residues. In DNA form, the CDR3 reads TGTGCCAGCAGCTCTCGGATCGCCGGGGAGCTGTTTTTT. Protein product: CASSSRIAGELFF.

This chain's CDR3 is CASSQRANGYTF. The CDR3 coding sequence is TGTGCCAGCAGCCAAAGGGCTAATGGCTACACCTTC. The chain uses TRBV3-1 and TRBJ1-2; D is undetermined. This CDR3 contains 12 residues. Germline V gives CDR1 LGHDT, CDR2 YNNKEL (reference sequence). V lost 2 bases, J lost 6 bases, and 7 bases lay in between.

The CDR3 here is CSATPTRGGQETQYF. The DNA of the CDR3 is TGCAGTGCTACCCCGACTCGCGGAGGGCAGGAGACCCAGTACTTC. The chain is built from TRBV20-1 and TRBJ2-5; weak D call: TRBD2 (6 bases). Germline lookup yields CDR1 DFQATT and CDR2 SNEGSKA (reference sequence). CDR3 length equals 15 residues. Between the trimmed V and J ends, which lost 4 bases and 5 bases, there was a span of 20 bases.

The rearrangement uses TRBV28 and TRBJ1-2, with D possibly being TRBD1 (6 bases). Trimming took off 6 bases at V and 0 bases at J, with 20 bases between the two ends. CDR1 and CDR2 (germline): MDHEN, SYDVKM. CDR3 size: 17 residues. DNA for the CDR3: TGTGCCAGCAGACCCGTTGCCACGACAGGCCCTAACTATGGCTACACCTTC. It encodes CASRPVATTGPNYGYTF.

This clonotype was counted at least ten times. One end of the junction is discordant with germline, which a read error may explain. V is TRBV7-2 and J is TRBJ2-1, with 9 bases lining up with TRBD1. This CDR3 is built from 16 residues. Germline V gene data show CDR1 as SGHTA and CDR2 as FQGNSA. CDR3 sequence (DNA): TGCGCCAGCAGCATACAGGGGGCATCAGGTTACAATGAGCAGTTCTTC. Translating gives CASSIQGASGYNEQFF.

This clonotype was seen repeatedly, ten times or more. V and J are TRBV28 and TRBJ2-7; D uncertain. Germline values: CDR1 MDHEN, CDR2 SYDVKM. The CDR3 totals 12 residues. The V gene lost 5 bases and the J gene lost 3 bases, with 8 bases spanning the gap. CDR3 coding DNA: TGTGCCAGCAGTCCACCTAGCTACGAGCAGTACTTC. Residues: CASSPPSYEQYF.